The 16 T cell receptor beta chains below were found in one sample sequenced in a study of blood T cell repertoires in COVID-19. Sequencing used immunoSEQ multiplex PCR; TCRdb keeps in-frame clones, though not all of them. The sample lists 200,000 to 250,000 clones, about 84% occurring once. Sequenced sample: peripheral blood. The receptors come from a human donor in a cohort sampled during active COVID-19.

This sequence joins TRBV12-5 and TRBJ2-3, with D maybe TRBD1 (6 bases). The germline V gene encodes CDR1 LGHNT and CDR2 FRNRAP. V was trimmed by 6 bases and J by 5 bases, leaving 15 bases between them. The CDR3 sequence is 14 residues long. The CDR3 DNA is TGTGCTAGTGGCTTGTACCAAGGGGGAGATACGCAGTATTTT. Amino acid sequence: CASGLYQGGDTQYF.

CDR3 DNA sequence: TGTGCCAGCCAGGGGGACAGGGAAACCTTCAGGGCCACCTTC. Its protein product is CASQGDRETFRATF. This chain joins TRBV6-5 and TRBJ1-2, with TRBD1 identical over 9 bases. This CDR3 comprises 14 residues. V shed 8 bases and J 13 bases; nucleotides not matched to a gene: 17. Germline CDR1 MNHEY, CDR2 SVGAGI.

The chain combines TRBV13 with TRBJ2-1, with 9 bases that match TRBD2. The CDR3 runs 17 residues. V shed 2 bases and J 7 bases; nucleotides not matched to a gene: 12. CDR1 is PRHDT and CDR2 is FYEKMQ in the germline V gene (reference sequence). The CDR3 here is CASSLIGWGTSNNEQFF. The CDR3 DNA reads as TGTGCCAGCAGCTTAATTGGGTGGGGGACTAGCAATAATGAGCAGTTCTTC.

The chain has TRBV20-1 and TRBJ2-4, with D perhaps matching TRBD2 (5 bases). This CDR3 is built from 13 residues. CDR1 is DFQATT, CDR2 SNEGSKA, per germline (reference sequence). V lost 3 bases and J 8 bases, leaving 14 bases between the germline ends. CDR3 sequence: CSASLLRGDIQYF. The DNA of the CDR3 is TGCAGTGCTAGTTTGTTACGGGGAGACATTCAGTACTTC.

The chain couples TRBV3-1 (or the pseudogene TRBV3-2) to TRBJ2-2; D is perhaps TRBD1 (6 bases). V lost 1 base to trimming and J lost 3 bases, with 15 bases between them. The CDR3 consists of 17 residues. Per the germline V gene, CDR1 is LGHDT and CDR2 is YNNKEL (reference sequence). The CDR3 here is CASSQGSWGLDTGELFF. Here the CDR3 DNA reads TGTGCCAGCAGCCAAGGTTCGTGGGGGCTAGACACCGGGGAGCTGTTTTTT.

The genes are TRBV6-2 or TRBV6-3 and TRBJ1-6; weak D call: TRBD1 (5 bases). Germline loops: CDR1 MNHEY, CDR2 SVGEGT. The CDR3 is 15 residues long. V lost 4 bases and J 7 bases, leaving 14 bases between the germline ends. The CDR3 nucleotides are TGTGCCAGCAGTTCCTCGACAGTTACAAATTCACCCCTCCACTTT. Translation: CASSSSTVTNSPLHF.

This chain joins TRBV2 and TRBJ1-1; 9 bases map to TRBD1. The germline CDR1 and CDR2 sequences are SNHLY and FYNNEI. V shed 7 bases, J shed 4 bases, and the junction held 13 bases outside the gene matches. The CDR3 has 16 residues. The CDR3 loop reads CASTQGQGRSGTEAFF. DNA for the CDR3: TGTGCCAGCACCCAGGGACAGGGCAGGTCCGGCACTGAAGCTTTCTTT.

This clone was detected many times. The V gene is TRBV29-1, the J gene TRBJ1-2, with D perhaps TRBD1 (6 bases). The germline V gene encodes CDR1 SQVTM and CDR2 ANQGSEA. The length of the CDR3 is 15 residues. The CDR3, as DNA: TGCAGGGTATGGGCAGGGGACATGGAGGACTATGGCTACACCTTC. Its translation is CRVWAGDMEDYGYTF.

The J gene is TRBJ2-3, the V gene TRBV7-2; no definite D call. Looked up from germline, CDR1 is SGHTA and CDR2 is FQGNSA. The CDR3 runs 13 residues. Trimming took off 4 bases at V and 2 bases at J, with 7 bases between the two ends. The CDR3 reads CASSSQDTDTQYF. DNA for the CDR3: TGTGCCAGCAGCTCCCAGGACACAGATACGCAGTATTTT.

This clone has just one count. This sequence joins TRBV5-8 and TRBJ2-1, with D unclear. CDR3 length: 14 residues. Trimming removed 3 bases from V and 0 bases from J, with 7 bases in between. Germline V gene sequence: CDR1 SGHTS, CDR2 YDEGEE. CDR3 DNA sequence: TGTGCCAGCAGCTCCTACAGCTCCTACAATGAGCAGTTCTTC. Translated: CASSSYSSYNEQFF.

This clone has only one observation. The CDR3 DNA sequence: TGTGCCAGCAGTTTTTCTAGCGGGAGTAACGAGCAGTACTTC. Protein product: CASSFSSGSNEQYF. The V gene is TRBV28, the J gene TRBJ2-7; the match to TRBD2 covers 10 bases. There are 14 residues in the CDR3. V was clipped by 3 bases and J by 5 bases; unmatched bases: 4. Germline CDR1 and CDR2: MDHEN and SYDVKM.

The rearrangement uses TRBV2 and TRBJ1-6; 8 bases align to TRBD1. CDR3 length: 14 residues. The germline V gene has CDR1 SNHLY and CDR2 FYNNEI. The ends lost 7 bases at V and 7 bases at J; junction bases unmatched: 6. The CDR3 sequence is CASKQGQENSPLHF. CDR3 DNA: TGTGCCAGCAAGCAGGGACAGGAAAATTCACCCCTCCACTTT.

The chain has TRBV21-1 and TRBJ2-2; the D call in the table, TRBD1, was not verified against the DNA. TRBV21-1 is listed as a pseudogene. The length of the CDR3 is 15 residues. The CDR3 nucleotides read TGTGCGAGACAGGGGGCGCGTAACGAACCCGGGGAGCTGTTTTTT. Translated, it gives CARQGARNEPGELFF.

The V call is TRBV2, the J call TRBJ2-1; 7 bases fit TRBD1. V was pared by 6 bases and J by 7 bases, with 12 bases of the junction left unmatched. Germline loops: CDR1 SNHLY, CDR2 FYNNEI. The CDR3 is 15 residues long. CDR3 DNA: TGTGCCAGCAGAGAACAGGGGCTGAGGGGGAATGAGCAGTTCTTC. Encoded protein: CASREQGLRGNEQFF.

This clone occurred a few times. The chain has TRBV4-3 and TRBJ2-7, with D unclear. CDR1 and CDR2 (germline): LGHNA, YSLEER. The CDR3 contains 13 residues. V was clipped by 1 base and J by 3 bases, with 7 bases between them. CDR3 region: CASSQAMSYEQYF. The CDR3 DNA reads TGCGCCAGCAGCCAAGCGATGAGCTACGAGCAGTACTTC.

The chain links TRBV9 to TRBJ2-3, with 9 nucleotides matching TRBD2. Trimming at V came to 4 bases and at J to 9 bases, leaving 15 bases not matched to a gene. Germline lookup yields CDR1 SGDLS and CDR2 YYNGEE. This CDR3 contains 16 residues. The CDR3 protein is CASSPEASGAASTQYF. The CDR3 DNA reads TGTGCCAGCAGCCCAGAGGCTAGCGGGGCCGCCAGCACGCAGTATTTT.